A single sample is the source of the 27 T cell receptor beta chains below, sequenced in a study of T cells in Graves' hyperthyroidism and ophthalmopathy. Using RNA transcripts as the source, TCR beta CDR3 regions were amplified. The HTBI primer set drove a first-round RT-PCR of the TCR CDR3. TCRdb fed the multiplex PCR reads into MiXCR, producing one record per CDR3 protein. Here the sample spans hundreds of thousands of distinct CDR3 sequences, about 19% being singletons. Sequenced input: blood. The receptors derive from a woman aged 45 to 65 with Graves' hyperthyroidism that later progressed to Graves' ophthalmopathy.

This clonotype showed up just a few times. This sequence joins TRBV5-1 and TRBJ1-1; D is undetermined. The CDR3 is made up of 14 amino acids. Trimming stripped 0 bases from V and 4 bases from J, with 10 bases between. Germline V lookup: CDR1 SGHRS, CDR2 YFSETQ. CDR3 protein: CASSLVPGSTEAFF. The CDR3 DNA follows: TGCGCCAGCAGCTTGGTGCCGGGATCCACTGAAGCTTTCTTT.

In its sample, this clonotype was seen many times. The V gene is TRBV24-1, the J gene TRBJ1-1; D is unclear. This CDR3 is built from 13 residues. Germline CDR1 reads KGHDR; CDR2 reads SFDVKD. Deletions cut 12 bases from V and 2 bases from J, with 15 bases between. This CDR3 is CASQFGPNTEAFF. DNA for the CDR3: TGTGCCTCCCAATTTGGACCAAACACTGAAGCTTTCTTT.

This clonotype came up many times. The chain is built from TRBV30 and TRBJ2-2, with TRBD1 matching over 7 bases. The CDR3 runs to 14 residues. Germline V lookup: CDR1 GTSNPN, CDR2 SVGIG (reference sequence). J gave up 4 bases and V 4 bases, and 6 bases lay outside the gene matches. The chain's CDR3 is CAWNRQGGTGELFF. The CDR3 DNA follows: TGTGCCTGGAACAGACAGGGTGGCACCGGGGAGCTGTTTTTT.

On this clonotype: A much larger clone sits a single nucleotide away, making a read error possible. The chain combines TRBV6-1 with TRBJ2-1; D unresolved. Germline values: CDR1 MNHNS, CDR2 SASEGT. CDR3 size: 14 residues. This CDR3 reads CVSRTVGMTGEQFF. DNA of the CDR3: TGTGTCAGCAGAACGGTGGGTATGACGGGTGAGCAGTTCTTC.

The chain recombines TRBV11-2 with TRBJ2-1; D unclear. Germline-derived CDR1 and CDR2 are SGHAT and FQNNGV. This CDR3 region has 14 residues. Trimming removed 1 base from V and 9 bases from J, with 13 bases in between. This CDR3 is CASSLVSRLSEQFF. The CDR3, as DNA: TGTGCCAGCAGCTTAGTGTCCAGATTAAGTGAGCAGTTCTTC.

V gene TRBV3-1 combines with J gene TRBJ2-1; 8 nucleotides line up with TRBD2. V lost 3 bases and J lost 0; bases outside the gene matches: 7. The V gene's germline CDR1 is LGHDT and CDR2 YNNKEL (reference sequence). The CDR3 length is 17 residues. CDR3 bases: TGTGCCAGCAGCCATGAAAGCGGGGGTCTCTCCTACAATGAGCAGTTCTTC. This translates into CASSHESGGLSYNEQFF.

The chain links TRBV5-1 to TRBJ1-2; D unresolved. CDR1 is SGHRS, CDR2 YFSETQ, per germline. V was trimmed by 1 base and J by 6 bases, leaving 10 bases between them. The CDR3 runs 13 residues. The CDR3 nucleotides are TGCGCCAGCAGCTTGCAGTCATTCGATGGCTACACCTTC. Protein sequence: CASSLQSFDGYTF.

This clonotype was found many times. The chain has TRBV12-3 or TRBV12-4 and TRBJ1-1, with 7 bases matching TRBD1. The CDR3 is 15 residues long. V lost 5 bases and J lost 1; bases outside the gene matches: 7. The CDR3 nucleotides are TGTGCCAGCAGTATTACAGGGGCGAAGAACACTGAAGCTTTCTTT. Its translation: CASSITGAKNTEAFF.

The chain uses TRBV7-2 and TRBJ1-5; D is possibly TRBD1 (5 bases). Trimming took 2 bases from V and 3 from J, leaving 17 bases between them. The CDR3 is made up of 17 amino acids. Germline-derived CDR1 and CDR2 are SGHTA and FQGNSA. DNA for the CDR3: TGTGCCAGCAGCTTATCGGCAGGGACGCCCTACAATCAGCCCCAGCATTTT. Amino acid sequence: CASSLSAGTPYNQPQHF.

This chain uses TRBV19 with TRBJ2-2; 9 nucleotides align to TRBD1. CDR1 and CDR2 (germline): LNHDA, SQIVND (reference sequence). V lost 7 bases, J lost 3 bases, and 9 bases stayed unmatched. The CDR3 has 16 amino acids. The CDR3 loop is CASTFRTGAYTGELFF. The CDR3 bases are TGTGCCAGTACCTTCCGGACAGGGGCTTACACCGGGGAGCTGTTTTTT.

The chain has TRBV12-5 and TRBJ2-3; 7 nucleotides agree with TRBD2. The CDR3 sequence is 16 residues long. Germline V lookup: CDR1 LGHNT, CDR2 FRNRAP. The J segment lost 1 base and the V segment lost 4 bases, leaving 8 bases of the junction unmatched. CDR3 DNA: TGTGCTAGTGGTTCAGGACTAGTAGAAGGCACAGATACGCAGTATTTT. It is translated as CASGSGLVEGTDTQYF.

This clonotype has ten or more counts. V gene TRBV12-3 or TRBV12-4 combines with J gene TRBJ2-2, with D perhaps TRBD2 (5 bases). The CDR3 sequence is 13 residues long. V lost 3 bases and J lost 4, with 6 bases in between. The CDR3 sequence: CASSFGSTGELFF. The CDR3 DNA sequence: TGTGCCAGCAGTTTTGGGAGCACCGGGGAGCTGTTTTTT.

This clonotype has a single count. A much larger clone sits a single nucleotide away, making a read error possible. The chain couples TRBV11-2 to TRBJ2-2; D may be TRBD2 (6 bases). Germline values: CDR1 SGHAT, CDR2 FQNNGV. This CDR3 region has 15 residues. The CDR3 is CASSPGRANTGGLFF. CDR3 coding DNA: TGTGCCAGCAGCCCGGGACGCGCGAACACCGGGGGGCTGTTTTTT.

This chain connects TRBV7-9 to TRBJ2-7; 9 nucleotides line up with TRBD2. The CDR3 runs to 16 residues. Trimming took 1 base from V and 5 from J; bases not matched to a gene: 9. Germline lookup yields CDR1 SEHNR and CDR2 FQNEAQ (reference sequence). The DNA of the CDR3 is TGTGCCAGCAGCTTAGGAGTAGCGGGGGTTCCGGACGAGCAGTACTTC. Residues: CASSLGVAGVPDEQYF.

The V gene is TRBV4-2, the J gene TRBJ1-2; D ambiguous. Germline-derived CDR1 and CDR2 are LGHNA and YNFKEQ. CDR3 length equals 16 residues. V was shortened by 1 base and J by 6 bases, with 18 bases between the two germline ends. CDR3 in amino acids: CASSQGVNFNRDGYTF. DNA for the CDR3: TGTGCCAGCAGCCAAGGCGTTAACTTCAACCGGGATGGCTACACCTTC.

V usage is TRBV6-1 and J usage is TRBJ2-7; TRBD1 might be the D (6 bases). Trimming stripped 5 bases from V and 3 bases from J, with 14 bases between. Looked up from germline, CDR1 is MNHNS and CDR2 is SASEGT. CDR3 length: 14 residues. The CDR3 protein is CASSRTQGSYEQYF. The CDR3 region has the DNA TGTGCCAGCAGTCGAACCCAGGGGAGCTACGAGCAGTACTTC.

The table lists this clonotype with many counts. The CDR3 loop is CASRFTVNTEAFF. The DNA of the CDR3 is TGTGCCAGCAGGTTTACAGTGAACACTGAAGCTTTCTTT. This rearrangement joins TRBV12-3 or TRBV12-4 to TRBJ1-1; no definite D call. The V gene lost 6 bases and the J gene lost 0 bases, with 8 bases spanning the gap. The CDR3 spans 13 residues.

This clonotype appeared many times. The genes are TRBV7-6 and TRBJ2-3; TRBD2 matches at 9 bases. V shed 8 bases, J shed 0 bases, and the junction held 6 bases outside the gene matches. This CDR3 is 15 amino acids long. Germline CDR1 is SGHVS and CDR2 is FNYEAQ. The DNA of the CDR3 is TGTGCCAGCGGAGCGGGGGGTTTTAGCACAGATACGCAGTATTTT. Protein: CASGAGGFSTDTQYF.

The genes are TRBV12-3 or TRBV12-4 and TRBJ2-1; 8 bases line up with TRBD2. The CDR3 consists of 12 residues. The V and J ends lost 3 bases and 13 bases, in that order; junction bases with no gene match: 5. CDR3 in DNA: TGTGCCAGCAGTTTTGGAGCGGGGGACCAGTTCTTC. Residues: CASSFGAGDQFF.

This chain connects TRBV6-1 to TRBJ1-6; D unclear. V was cut by 8 bases and J by 7 bases, with 9 bases left in between. In germline, CDR1 is MNHNS, CDR2 SASEGT. This CDR3 is built from 12 residues. CDR3: CASWSRNSPLHF. Written as DNA, the CDR3 is TGTGCCAGCTGGTCTAGGAATTCACCCCTCCACTTT.

The chain has TRBV7-2 and TRBJ1-1, with D possibly TRBD1 on 5 matching bases. This CDR3 contains 14 residues. Between the trimmed V and J ends, which lost 9 bases and 7 bases, there was a span of 21 bases. Germline CDR1 is SGHTA and CDR2 is FQGNSA. In DNA form, the CDR3 reads TGTGCCAGGGGACCTGTGGCAGGGTTCGGTGAAGCTTTCTTT. It yields the protein CARGPVAGFGEAFF. Complete variable domain (other parts from reference TRBV7-2 and TRBJ1-1): GAGVSQSPSNKVTEKGKDVELRCDPISGHTALYWYRQSLGQGLEFLIYFQGNSAPDKSGLPSDRFSAERTGGSVSTLTIQRTQQEDSAVYLCARGPVAGFGEAFFGQGTRLTVV.

This clonotype appeared many times. The rearrangement uses TRBV20-1 and TRBJ1-1; unclear D gene. Trimming took off 0 bases at V and 3 bases at J, with 11 bases between the two ends. The CDR3 sequence is 14 residues long. The germline V gene has CDR1 DFQATT and CDR2 SNEGSKA (reference sequence). CDR3 nucleotides: TGCAGTGCTAGAGATCGACAAATGTACACTGAAGCTTTCTTT. Translating gives CSARDRQMYTEAFF.

In this sample, this clonotype turned up many times. The chain couples TRBV20-1 to TRBJ2-1, with TRBD1 identical over 8 bases. Germline CDR1 is DFQATT and CDR2 is SNEGSKA (reference sequence). J lost 4 bases, V lost 1 base, and 9 bases had no gene match. The CDR3 length is 16 residues. CDR3 DNA: TGCAGTGCTAGAGTCCCCGGACAGGGAACATACAATGAGCAGTTCTTC. Translated, it gives CSARVPGQGTYNEQFF.

This clonotype was seen repeatedly, ten times or more. In DNA, the CDR3 is TGCAGTGCTACCACCAGGGGCGCCTACAATCAGCCCCAGCATTTT. It yields the protein CSATTRGAYNQPQHF. The J gene is TRBJ1-5, the V gene TRBV20-1, with D perhaps matching TRBD1 (6 bases). This CDR3 contains 15 residues. The V end lost 4 bases, the J end lost 3 bases, and 16 bases lay between the germline ends. Germline V gives CDR1 DFQATT, CDR2 SNEGSKA (reference sequence).

J is TRBJ1-2 and V is TRBV11-2, with 7 bases identical to TRBD1. This CDR3 spans 14 amino acids. Germline CDR1 and CDR2: SGHAT and FQNNGV. The J segment lost 5 bases and the V segment lost 5 bases, leaving 8 bases of the junction unmatched. This chain's CDR3 is CASSRTGLVYGYTF. As DNA, the CDR3 is TGTGCCAGCAGCCGGACAGGCCTGGTGTATGGCTACACCTTC.

This clonotype was seen many times. V usage is TRBV3-1 and J usage is TRBJ2-1, with D possibly matching TRBD2 (5 bases). This CDR3 contains 15 residues. Germline CDR1 reads LGHDT; CDR2 reads YNNKEL (reference sequence). Trimming took off 4 bases at V and 0 bases at J, with 10 bases between the two ends. CDR3 loop: CASSRTFSSYNEQFF. CDR3 nucleotide sequence: TGTGCCAGCAGCCGGACTTTTAGCTCCTACAATGAGCAGTTCTTC.

The chain combines TRBV5-1 with TRBJ1-6, with 7 bases fitting TRBD1. The germline V gene has CDR1 SGHRS and CDR2 YFSETQ. The CDR3 has 18 amino acids. The trim removed 3 bases at V and 3 bases at J, leaving 12 bases unmatched. CDR3 in DNA: TGCGCCAGCAGCTGGGGCCAGGGGGATCGGAACTATAATTCACCCCTCCACTTT. Its translation: CASSWGQGDRNYNSPLHF.